The clone carrying this T cell receptor (beta chain) was seen a few times. Its target is unknown. At one boundary the junction diverges from the germline segment, which might be a read error. This sample stems from a study of regulatory T cells in long-lasting Graves disease. Study as a whole: Persistent Graves' disease denoted over 5 years of antithyroid drugs plus positive TSH receptor antibodies.

As for time point: persistent/refractory GD, antithyroid drugs over 5 years with positive TRAb. TCR sequences were obtained from RNA taken from PBMCs. American Thyroid Association guidelines defined Graves' disease diagnosis. Building of the TCR beta libraries involved iRepertoire HTBI primers and Arm-PCR of CDR3 regions. TCRdb processed the multiplex PCR reads anew with MiXCR; each CDR3 protein has one entry. The sample has 500,000 to 700,000 distinct CDR3 sequences, about 32% seen once; the top ten hold roughly 40%. The CDR3 loop spans 12 amino acids. Germline CDR1 and CDR2: SNHLY and FYNNEI. General study results and limits: Analysis covered peripheral blood alone, not thyroid tissue. The study found persistent patients shared more public clonotypes (2,741) than new patients (approximately 870).

The receptor was isolated from a female donor with Graves disease. This specimen consisted of peripheral blood mononuclear cells (PBMCs), obtained when the disease was refractory, from a patient treated with antithyroid drugs. The rearrangement joins TRBV2 to TRBJ2-7; D is unresolved. The CDR3 reads CASKDEAYGQYF. CDR3 nucleotide sequence: TGTGCCAGCAAGGACGAAGCCTACGGGCAGTACTTC.